The 17 T cell receptor beta chains listed next were all sequenced from one sample in a study of blood T cell repertoires in COVID-19. Clones were sequenced by immunoSEQ multiplex PCR, and TCRdb holds only the in-frame ones, with some missing. The sample yields around 200,000 clones, under 90% seen once. The sequenced sample was peripheral blood. These receptors came from a human donor in a cohort sampled during active COVID-19.

The chain carries TRBV6-5 and TRBJ1-4; D might be TRBD1 (5 bases). Between the trimmed V and J ends, which lost 6 bases and 7 bases, there was a span of 18 bases. Germline CDR1 MNHEY, CDR2 SVGAGI. This CDR3 comprises 15 residues. The CDR3 here is CASRGNVQQGEKLFF. The DNA of the CDR3 is TGTGCCAGCAGGGGAAACGTTCAGCAGGGTGAAAAACTGTTTTTT.

V usage is TRBV5-6 and J usage is TRBJ1-1; D unresolved. Germline V gene sequence: CDR1 SGHDT, CDR2 YYEEEE. Trimming took off 0 bases at V and 6 bases at J, with 18 bases between the two ends. This CDR3 contains 16 residues. The chain's CDR3 is CASSLDGRLESSEAFF. The CDR3 nucleotides are TGTGCCAGCAGCTTGGATGGCCGCCTGGAGAGCTCTGAAGCTTTCTTT.

V gene TRBV30 combines with J gene TRBJ2-5; 8 bases are shared with TRBD1. The V gene end was trimmed by 0 bases and the J gene end by 4 bases; junction bases not matched to a gene: 10. The germline gives CDR1 GTSNPN, CDR2 SVGIG (reference sequence). The CDR3 has 16 residues. CDR3 bases: TGTGCCTGGAGTGTACAGGGCAGGGGGCTTGGAGAGACCCAGTACTTC. Translating gives CAWSVQGRGLGETQYF.

V and J are TRBV11-2 and TRBJ2-3; a weak D match, TRBD1 (6 bases). The germline V gene encodes CDR1 SGHAT and CDR2 FQNNGV. The CDR3 has 16 residues. The V and J ends lost 3 bases and 3 bases respectively, with 16 bases between them. In DNA, the CDR3 is TGTGCCAGCAGCTTCGGCTTAGGGGGTTCAACAGATACGCAGTATTTT. This encodes CASSFGLGGSTDTQYF.

This clone has only a few counts. This chain uses TRBV5-6 with TRBJ1-2; 10 nucleotides line up with TRBD1. This CDR3 is 16 amino acids long. The V and J ends lost 1 base and 4 bases, in that order; junction bases with no gene match: 7. In germline, CDR1 is SGHDT, CDR2 YYEEEE. The CDR3 region has the DNA TGTGCCAGCAGCTTGATAACGGACAGGGGGTCCTATGGCTACACCTTC. Its translation: CASSLITDRGSYGYTF.

The rearrangement uses TRBV19 and TRBJ1-4, with 7 bases that match TRBD1. The CDR3 totals 15 residues. In germline, CDR1 is LNHDA, CDR2 SQIVND (reference sequence). J gave up 3 bases and V 6 bases, and 7 bases lay outside the gene matches. The CDR3 region is CASRGPGQPNEKLFF. In DNA form, the CDR3 reads TGTGCCAGTAGGGGGCCGGGACAGCCTAATGAAAAACTGTTTTTT.

The V call is TRBV19, the J call TRBJ2-1, with 9 bases lining up with TRBD1. Germline CDR1 is LNHDA and CDR2 is SQIVND (reference sequence). Unmatched junction bases numbered 13, after V lost 5 bases and J lost 14 bases. The CDR3 sequence is 14 residues long. The CDR3: CASSAAPGQGFKFF. CDR3 nucleotides: TGTGCCAGTAGTGCAGCTCCGGGACAGGGTTTCAAGTTCTTC.

The rearrangement uses TRBV6-5 and TRBJ2-2, with D perhaps TRBD1 (5 bases). The length of the CDR3 is 15 residues. Germline-derived CDR1 and CDR2 are MNHEY and SVGAGI. V was pared by 11 bases and J by 6 bases, with 22 bases between. The CDR3 here is CAGVMGQEHSGELFF. In nucleotides, the CDR3 is TGTGCCGGTGTGATGGGGCAGGAACACTCCGGGGAGCTGTTTTTT.

The chain has TRBV4-1 and TRBJ2-1, with 8 bases that match TRBD2. CDR3 length equals 16 residues. The J segment lost 6 bases and the V segment lost 2 bases, leaving 9 bases of the junction unmatched. Germline V lookup: CDR1 MGHRA, CDR2 YSYEKL. The CDR3 region is CASSQPRPGGVNEQFF. The CDR3 DNA reads as TGCGCCAGCAGCCAACCTAGGCCGGGGGGGGTCAATGAGCAGTTCTTC.

The V and J genes are TRBV2 and TRBJ1-2, with D hard to call. The ends were cut back, 0 bases at V and 5 bases at J, with 4 bases in the middle. The CDR3 is made up of 12 amino acids. Germline V gives CDR1 SNHLY, CDR2 FYNNEI. CDR3 region: CASSEAPYGYTF. The CDR3 DNA reads TGTGCCAGCAGTGAAGCCCCTTATGGCTACACCTTC.

The gene calls are TRBV9 and TRBJ1-2; 10 bases line up with TRBD1. The V and J ends lost 1 base and 3 bases, in that order; junction bases with no gene match: 6. CDR1 and CDR2 from the germline V gene are SGDLS and YYNGEE. This CDR3 spans 16 amino acids. The CDR3 DNA is TGTGCCAGCAGCGTAAGGGGGGACAGGGGAGACTATGGCTACACCTTC. Translating gives CASSVRGDRGDYGYTF.

The genes are TRBV18 and TRBJ2-2; D gene ambiguous. Germline V gene data show CDR1 as KGHSH and CDR2 as LQKENI. The CDR3 is 14 residues long. Trimming removed 5 bases at V and 0 bases at J, with 7 bases between. DNA of the CDR3: TGTGCCAGCTCAAGAGCGTCGAACACCGGGGAGCTGTTTTTT. This codes for CASSRASNTGELFF. Complete variable domain (other parts from reference TRBV18 and TRBJ2-2): NAGVMQNPRHLVRRRGQEARLRCSPMKGHSHVYWYRQLPEEGLKFMVYLQKENIIDESGMPKERFSAEFPKEGPSILRIQQVVRGDSAAYFCASSRASNTGELFFGEGSRLTVL.

The chain employs TRBV10-2 and TRBJ2-2; D is possibly TRBD2 (7 bases). This CDR3 spans 16 amino acids. The germline V gene encodes CDR1 WSHSY and CDR2 SAAADI. Trimming removed 6 bases from V and 1 base from J, with 15 bases in between. The CDR3 nucleotides are TGCGCCAGCAGGTTTGGGGGGGCCGAGAACACCGGGGAGCTGTTTTTT. Its translation is CASRFGGAENTGELFF.

The chain links TRBV5-4 to TRBJ1-1; 7 bases are shared with TRBD1. The germline gives CDR1 SGHNT, CDR2 YYREEE (reference sequence). With 4 bases clipped from V and 3 bases from J, the junction kept 15 bases outside the gene matches. The CDR3 is made up of 17 amino acids. The DNA for the CDR3 is TGTGCCAGCAGCCTGGGGCGAAGAGGGGGCGCAGACACTGAAGCTTTCTTT. This encodes CASSLGRRGGADTEAFF.

The chain uses TRBV9 and TRBJ1-1; TRBD1 aligns across 7 bases. Losses at the gene ends were 3 bases for V and 8 bases for J; bases not matched to a gene: 1. The CDR3 has 11 amino acids. Germline V gene sequence: CDR1 SGDLS, CDR2 YYNGEE. The CDR3 sequence: CASSEGQEAFF. The CDR3, as DNA: TGTGCCAGCAGCGAGGGACAGGAAGCTTTCTTT.

This sequence joins TRBV5-4 and TRBJ1-1; no clear D. V lost 4 bases, J lost 3 bases, and 10 bases lay in between. The CDR3 has 13 amino acids. In germline, CDR1 is SGHNT, CDR2 YYREEE (reference sequence). DNA of the CDR3: TGTGCCAGCAGCGCAACGAGGGACACTGAAGCTTTCTTT. It codes for CASSATRDTEAFF.

A few counts support this clone. The V and J genes are TRBV19 and TRBJ1-5; 7 bases align to TRBD1. Germline V lookup: CDR1 LNHDA, CDR2 SQIVND (reference sequence). The CDR3 consists of 14 residues. The V segment lost 2 bases and the J segment 4 bases; nucleotides outside the gene matches: 2. This chain's CDR3 is CASSIWDRNQPQHF. The DNA for the CDR3 is TGTGCCAGTAGTATATGGGACAGAAATCAGCCCCAGCATTTT.